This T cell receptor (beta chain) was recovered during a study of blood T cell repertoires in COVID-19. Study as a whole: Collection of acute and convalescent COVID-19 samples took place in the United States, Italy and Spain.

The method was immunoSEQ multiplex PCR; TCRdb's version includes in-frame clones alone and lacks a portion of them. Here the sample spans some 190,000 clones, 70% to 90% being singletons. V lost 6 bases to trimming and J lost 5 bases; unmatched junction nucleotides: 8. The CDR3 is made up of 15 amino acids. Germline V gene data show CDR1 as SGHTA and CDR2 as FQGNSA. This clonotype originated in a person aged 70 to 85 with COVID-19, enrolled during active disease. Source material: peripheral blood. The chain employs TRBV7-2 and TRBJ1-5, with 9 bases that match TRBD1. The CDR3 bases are TGTGCCAGCAGGCCACGGACAGGGGCGGATCAGCCCCAGCATTTT. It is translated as CASRPRTGADQPQHF. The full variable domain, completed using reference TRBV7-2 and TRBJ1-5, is GAGVSQSPSNKVTEKGKDVELRCDPISGHTALYWYRQSLGQGLEFLIYFQGNSAPDKSGLPSDRFSAERTGGSVSTLTIQRTQQEDSAVYLCASRPRTGADQPQHFGDGTRLSIL.